The 5 T cell receptor beta chains presented below share a single source sample, sequenced in a study of T cells after yellow fever vaccination (dated by TCRdb to 2018 to 2020). The label giving this sample's treatment or condition can be read as: live attenuated yellow fever vaccine strain. Libraries were constructed by 5' RACE. For sequencing, an Illumina HiSeq 2500 was employed. TCRdb reprocessing: public reads trimmed at Q25 with fastp, clones called with MiXCR, in-frame beta chains kept. Every entry covers one CDR3 protein and lists the most common genes and DNA from its rows. The sample records 550,000 or so distinct CDR3 sequences, about 19% of which are singletons. The top ten hold approximately 14% of the sample. Source: PBMCs, taken 15 days after the yellow fever booster vaccination. All receptors derive from a young man who received the YFV17D yellow fever vaccine.

The chain combines TRBV7-8 with TRBJ1-1; 8 bases align to TRBD1. The germline V gene encodes CDR1 SGHVS and CDR2 FQNEAQ. The CDR3 is 15 residues long. V shed 1 base, J shed 7 bases, and the junction held 8 bases outside the gene matches. As DNA, the CDR3 is TGTGCCAGCAGCTTAGGGACAGGGCGCAGCAATGAAGCTTTCTTT. This sequence encodes CASSLGTGRSNEAFF.

This clonotype was counted between two and nine times. The CDR3 loop is CASSYSGDSTDTQYF. The DNA for the CDR3 is TGTGCCAGCAGCTATAGCGGGGACAGCACAGATACGCAGTATTTT. V gene TRBV5-5 combines with J gene TRBJ2-3; 8 bases match TRBD2. Germline loops: CDR1 SGHKS, CDR2 YYEKEE (reference sequence). V gave up 3 bases and J gave up 0 bases; unmatched junction bases: 3. CDR3 length: 15 residues.

This clonotype was observed a handful of times. The chain couples TRBV6-6 to TRBJ2-3; D remains unclear. Trimming cost V 2 bases and J 4 bases, with 7 bases left between them. From germline, CDR1 is MNHNY and CDR2 SVGAGI (reference sequence). The CDR3 is made up of 13 amino acids. The CDR3 region has the DNA TGTGCCAGCAGTTACCTAGTGGCAGATACGCAGTATTTT. Protein: CASSYLVADTQYF.

There are a few counts of this clonotype. This chain links TRBV20-1 with TRBJ1-1, with 11 bases that match TRBD1. Looked up from germline, CDR1 is DFQATT and CDR2 is SNEGSKA (reference sequence). CDR3 length equals 16 residues. With V trimmed by 0 bases and J by 7 bases, 10 bases remained unmatched. CDR3 sequence: CSARDPRTGGRFEAFF. CDR3 nucleotide sequence: TGCAGTGCTAGAGATCCCCGGACAGGGGGCAGGTTTGAAGCTTTCTTT.

V and J are TRBV6-2 or TRBV6-3 and TRBJ2-1, with 7 bases matching TRBD2. Germline loops: CDR1 MNHEY, CDR2 SVGEGT. This CDR3 has 15 amino acids. V shed 0 bases, J shed 3 bases, and the junction held 2 bases outside the gene matches. In DNA form, the CDR3 reads TGTGCCAGCAGTTACTCGAGCGGGAACTACAATGAGCAGTTCTTC. Its translation is CASSYSSGNYNEQFF.